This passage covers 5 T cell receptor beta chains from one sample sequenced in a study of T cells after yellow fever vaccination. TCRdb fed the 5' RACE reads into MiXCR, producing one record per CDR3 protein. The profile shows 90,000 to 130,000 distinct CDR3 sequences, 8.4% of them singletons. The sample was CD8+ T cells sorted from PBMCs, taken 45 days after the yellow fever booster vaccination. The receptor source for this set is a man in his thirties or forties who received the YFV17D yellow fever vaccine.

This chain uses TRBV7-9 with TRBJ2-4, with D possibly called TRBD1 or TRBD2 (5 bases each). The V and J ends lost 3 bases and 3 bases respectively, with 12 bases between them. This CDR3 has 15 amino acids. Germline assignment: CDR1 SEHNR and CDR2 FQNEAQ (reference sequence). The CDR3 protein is CASSFFRGGKNIQYF. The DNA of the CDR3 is TGTGCCAGCAGCTTTTTTCGGGGCGGCAAAAACATTCAGTACTTC.

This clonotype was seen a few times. The CDR3: CASSLSTGTVTGELFF. CDR3 DNA: TGTGCCAGCAGCCTCTCGACAGGAACGGTCACCGGGGAGCTGTTTTTT. V is TRBV7-9 and J is TRBJ2-2; D is possibly TRBD1 (6 bases). Germline values: CDR1 SEHNR, CDR2 FQNEAQ (reference sequence). Trimming shortened V by 5 bases and J by 4 bases, and 17 bases separated the two germline ends. This CDR3 has 16 residues. Full variable domain (missing parts from reference TRBV7-9 and TRBJ2-2): DTGVSQNPRHKITKRGQNVTFRCDPISEHNRLYWYRQTLGQGPEFLTYFQNEAQLEKSRLLSDRFSAERPKGSFSTLEIQRTEQGDSAMYLCASSLSTGTVTGELFFGEGSRLTVL.

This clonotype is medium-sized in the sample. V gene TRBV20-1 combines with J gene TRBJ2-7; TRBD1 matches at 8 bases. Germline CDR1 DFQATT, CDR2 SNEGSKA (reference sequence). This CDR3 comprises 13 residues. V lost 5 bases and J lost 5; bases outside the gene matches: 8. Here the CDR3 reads CSAPTGEVNEQYF. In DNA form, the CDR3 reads TGCAGTGCTCCGACAGGGGAGGTTAACGAGCAGTACTTC.

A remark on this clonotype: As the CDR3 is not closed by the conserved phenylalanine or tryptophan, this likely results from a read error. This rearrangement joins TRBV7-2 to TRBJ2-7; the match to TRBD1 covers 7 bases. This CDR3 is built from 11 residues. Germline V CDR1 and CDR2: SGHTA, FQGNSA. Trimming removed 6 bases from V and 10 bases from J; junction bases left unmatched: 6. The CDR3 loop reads CASRGDRVQYI. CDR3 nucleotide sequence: TGTGCCAGCAGGGGCGACAGGGTACAGTACATC.

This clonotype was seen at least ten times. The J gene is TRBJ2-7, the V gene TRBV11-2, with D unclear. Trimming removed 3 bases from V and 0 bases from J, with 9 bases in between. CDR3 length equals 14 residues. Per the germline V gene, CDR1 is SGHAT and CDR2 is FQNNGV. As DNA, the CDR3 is TGTGCCAGCAGCTTCGCTGGATCCTCCTACGAGCAGTACTTC. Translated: CASSFAGSSYEQYF.